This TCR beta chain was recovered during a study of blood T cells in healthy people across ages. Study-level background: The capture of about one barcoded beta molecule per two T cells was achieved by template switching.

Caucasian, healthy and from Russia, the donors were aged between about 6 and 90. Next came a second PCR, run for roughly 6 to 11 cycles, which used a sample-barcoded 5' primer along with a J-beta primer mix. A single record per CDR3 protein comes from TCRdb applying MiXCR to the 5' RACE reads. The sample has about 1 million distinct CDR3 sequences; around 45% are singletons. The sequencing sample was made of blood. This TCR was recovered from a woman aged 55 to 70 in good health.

The CDR3 DNA sequence: TGTGCCAGCAGTTTCGGACAGGGCGTCATGGAGACCCAGTACTTC. As protein: CASSFGQGVMETQYF. The chain combines TRBV6-2 or TRBV6-3 with TRBJ2-5; TRBD1 matches at 8 bases. V was pared by 4 bases and J by 5 bases, with 9 bases of the junction left unmatched. The CDR3 has 15 residues. The germline CDR1 and CDR2 sequences are MNHEY and SVGEGT.